Listed here is a single T cell receptor beta chain. Its antigen is undetermined. These data are taken from a study of shared clonotypes between healthy human individuals. Points from the study as a whole: Relative to clonotypes present in all four donors, those not shared had lower generation probabilities. The authors expected sequencing depth to affect clonotype sharing among donors.

V shed 4 bases and J shed 2 bases, with 8 bases lying between them. The CDR3 has 14 amino acids. Germline V gene lookup returns CDR1 SGHAT and CDR2 FQNNGV. Within Nashville, Tennessee resided all donors, each a Caucasian adult. Genomic DNA from each subset was divided evenly over several immunoSEQ plates. Assay used: immunoSEQ multiplex PCR; TCRdb lists only in-frame clones, some missing. Among 2 million to 2.5 million clones listed, 92% were seen once. The sequenced sample consisted of naive CD4+ T cells from PBMCs. Specified subset: CD45RA+ positively selected. The TCR sequence derives from a man aged 18 to 29 in good health. Some clones in this sample may be carry-over from other donors' samples. The V gene is TRBV11-2, the J gene TRBJ2-2; D unresolved. CDR3 in amino acids: CASSSRQNTGELFF. The CDR3 coding sequence is TGTGCCAGCAGCTCCAGACAAAACACCGGGGAGCTGTTTTTT. Filled out from reference TRBV11-2 and TRBJ2-2, the complete variable domain reads EAGVAQSPRYKIIEKRQSVAFWCNPISGHATLYWYQQILGQGPKLLIQFQNNGVVDDSQLPKDRFSAERLKGVDSTLKIQPAKLEDSAVYLCASSSRQNTGELFFGEGSRLTVL.